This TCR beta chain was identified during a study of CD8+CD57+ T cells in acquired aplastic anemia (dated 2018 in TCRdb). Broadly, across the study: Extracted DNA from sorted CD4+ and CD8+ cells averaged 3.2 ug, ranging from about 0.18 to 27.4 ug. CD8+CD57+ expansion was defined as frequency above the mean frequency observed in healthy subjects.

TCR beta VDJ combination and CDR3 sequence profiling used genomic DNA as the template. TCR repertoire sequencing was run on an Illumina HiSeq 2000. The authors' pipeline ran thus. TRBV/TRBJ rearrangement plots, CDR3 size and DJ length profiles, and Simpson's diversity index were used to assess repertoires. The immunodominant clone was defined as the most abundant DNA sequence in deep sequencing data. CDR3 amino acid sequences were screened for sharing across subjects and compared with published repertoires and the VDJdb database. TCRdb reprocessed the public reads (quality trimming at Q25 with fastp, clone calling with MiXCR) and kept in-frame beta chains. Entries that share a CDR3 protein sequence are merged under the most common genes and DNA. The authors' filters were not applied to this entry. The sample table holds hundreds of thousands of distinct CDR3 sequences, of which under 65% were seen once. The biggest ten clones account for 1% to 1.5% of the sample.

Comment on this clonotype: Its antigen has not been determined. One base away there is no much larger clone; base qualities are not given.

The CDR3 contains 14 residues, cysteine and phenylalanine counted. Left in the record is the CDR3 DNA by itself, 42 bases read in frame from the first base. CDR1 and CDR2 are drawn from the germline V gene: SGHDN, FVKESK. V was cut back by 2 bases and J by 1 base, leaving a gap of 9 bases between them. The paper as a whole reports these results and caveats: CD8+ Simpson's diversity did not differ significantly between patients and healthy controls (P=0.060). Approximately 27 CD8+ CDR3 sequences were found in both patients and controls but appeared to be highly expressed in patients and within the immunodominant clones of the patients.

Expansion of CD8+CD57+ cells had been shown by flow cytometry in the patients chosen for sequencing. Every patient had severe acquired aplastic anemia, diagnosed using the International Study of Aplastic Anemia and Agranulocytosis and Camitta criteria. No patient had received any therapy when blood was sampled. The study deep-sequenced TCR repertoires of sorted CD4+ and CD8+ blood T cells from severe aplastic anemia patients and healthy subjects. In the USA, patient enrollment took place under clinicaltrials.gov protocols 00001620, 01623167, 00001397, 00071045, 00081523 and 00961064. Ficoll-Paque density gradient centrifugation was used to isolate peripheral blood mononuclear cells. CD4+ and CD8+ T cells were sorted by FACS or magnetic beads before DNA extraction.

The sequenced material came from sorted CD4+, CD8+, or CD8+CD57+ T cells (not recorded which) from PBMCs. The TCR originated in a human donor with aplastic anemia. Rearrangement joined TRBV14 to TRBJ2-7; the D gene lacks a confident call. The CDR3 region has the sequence CASSQLRSSYEQYF. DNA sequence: TGTGCCAGCAGCCAATTACGGTCGTCCTACGAGCAGTACTTC.